This is a list of T cell receptor beta chains from one sample in a study of T cell responses to AZD1222 COVID-19 vaccine. The assay was immunoSEQ multiplex PCR, and TCRdb's table has in-frame clones only and misses some. The sample lists about 120,000 clones, roughly 90% seen once, with around 2.8% in the top ten. The material was peripheral blood, obtained on day 0 of AZD1222 vaccination. The receptor source for this set is an adult in good health. Each CDR3 is given with its conserved first and last residue. D genes are given only for firm matches. Not all rows give a size; the values are once, few, many and, for expanded clones, a class.

j_gene	v_gene	d_gene	abundance	CDR3nt	CDR3aa
TRBJ2-5	TRBV9	.	.	TGTGCCAGCAGCGGCGGGGCATCCACTTTAGAGACCCAGTACTTC	CASSGGASTLETQYF
TRBJ2-7	TRBV9	.	few	TGTGCCAGCAGCGTAGTCGGGGATGGCTACGAGCAGTACTTC	CASSVVGDGYEQYF
TRBJ2-3	TRBV7-9	.	.	TGTGCCAGCAGCTCGGGTTTCGACACAGATACGCAGTATTTT	CASSSGFDTDTQYF
TRBJ2-5	TRBV9	TRBD1	.	TGTGCCAGCAGCGTAACAGGGACAGGGAGACAGACCCAGTACTTC	CASSVTGTGRQTQYF
TRBJ1-5	TRBV19	.	.	TGTGCCAGTACCCAAATAAGTTTGGGGGACAATCAGCCCCAGCATTTT	CASTQISLGDNQPQHF
TRBJ2-1	TRBV12-5	.	.	TGTGCTAGTCCCCGATGGTGGGACAATGAGCAGTTCTTC	CASPRWWDNEQFF
TRBJ2-7	TRBV18	TRBD1	.	TGTGCCAGCTCCCGCGGACAGGGCCCCTACGAGCAGTACTTC	CASSRGQGPYEQYF
TRBJ1-4	TRBV15	TRBD1	.	TGTGCCACCAGCAGAGTCACAGGGGCAACTAATGAAAAACTGTTTTTT	CATSRVTGATNEKLFF
TRBJ1-2	TRBV4-2	.	.	TGTGCCAGCAGCCAAGACCGAGGAAACTATGGCTACACCTTC	CASSQDRGNYGYTF
TRBJ2-5	TRBV6-5	.	.	TGTGCCAGCAGTTACTTCGGGACGGAAGAAGAGACCCAGTACTTC	CASSYFGTEEETQYF
TRBJ2-3	TRBV14	TRBD2	.	TGTGCCAGCAGCCAAGTCCCCCTGACTAGCGCCTTCACAGATACGCAGTATTTT	CASSQVPLTSAFTDTQYF
TRBJ2-5	TRBV9	TRBD2	.	TGTGCCAGCAACCCCGGGACGACTAGCGGGTGGGAGACCCAGTACTTC	CASNPGTTSGWETQYF
TRBJ2-7	TRBV28	TRBD2	.	TGTGCCAGCAGTCTCGAACTAGCGGGAGACGGCCGGGAGCAGTACTTC	CASSLELAGDGREQYF
TRBJ2-2	TRBV4-1	.	.	TGCGCCAGCAGCCAAGGCCTAGGGGAAGCCGGGGAGCTGTTTTTT	CASSQGLGEAGELFF
TRBJ2-7	TRBV5-1	.	.	TGCGCCAGCAGCTTGTCGGGCCACGAGCAGTACTTC	CASSLSGHEQYF
TRBJ2-1	TRBV19	TRBD2	.	TGTGCCAGTAGTCCTGGGAGCGGGACCTACAATGAGCAGTTCTTC	CASSPGSGTYNEQFF
TRBJ1-2	TRBV5-1	TRBD1	.	TGCGCCAGCAGCTTGGAGGGGGCTTCCTATGGCTACACCTTC	CASSLEGASYGYTF
TRBJ2-1	TRBV9	.	once	TGTGCCAGCAGCGCAGACCCCGCTTACGATGAGCAGTTCTTC	CASSADPAYDEQFF
TRBJ1-4	TRBV5-1	TRBD1	.	TGCGCCAGCAGCTTGCCACAGGGGGAGAATGAAAAACTGTTTTTT	CASSLPQGENEKLFF
TRBJ2-7	TRBV27	.	.	TGTGCCAGCAGTTTATCGGCTAGCCGCTACTACGAGCAGTACTTC	CASSLSASRYYEQYF
TRBJ2-7	TRBV13	TRBD2	.	TGTGCCAGCAGCTCGACTAGCGGGAGTTCTTACTACGAGCAGTACTTC	CASSSTSGSSYYEQYF
TRBJ1-5	TRBV5-6	.	once	TGTGCCAGCAGCTTGCAGGATCAGCCCCAGCATTTT	CASSLQDQPQHF
TRBJ2-1	TRBV13	.	.	TGTGCCAGCAGCCCGGGAATGGGGAATGAGCAGTTCTTC	CASSPGMGNEQFF
TRBJ2-3	TRBV5-1	TRBD2	once	TGCGCCAGCAGCTTGGCCGGGACTAGCGGGAGGGGAGATACGCAGTATTTT	CASSLAGTSGRGDTQYF
TRBJ2-2	TRBV6-6	.	.	TGTGCCAGCAGTTACAACACCGGGGAGCTGTTTTTT	CASSYNTGELFF
TRBJ1-5	TRBV6-5	.	.	TGTGCCAGCAGTTCGGGACAAATTGAGGGCAATCAGCCCCAGCATTTT	CASSSGQIEGNQPQHF
TRBJ2-7	TRBV3-1/TRBV3-2	TRBD1	.	TGTGCCAGCAGCCAAGAGGGGACAGGGCTTAACGAGCAGTACTTC	CASSQEGTGLNEQYF
TRBJ1-3	TRBV5-1	.	.	TGCGCCAGCAGCTTGGTTGGCGTTGGAAACACCATATATTTT	CASSLVGVGNTIYF
TRBJ2-5	TRBV4-3	TRBD2	.	TGCGCCAGCAGCCAAAACCCTCCACTAGCGGGTAAAGAGACCCAGTACTTC	CASSQNPPLAGKETQYF
TRBJ1-1	TRBV6-4	TRBD1	.	TGTGCCAGCAGCGTGGACAGGGGAATTGGTGAAGCTTTCTTT	CASSVDRGIGEAFF
TRBJ1-5	TRBV4-1	.	.	TGCGCCAGCAGCCAAGATGGTAGAGATCAGCCCCAGCATTTT	CASSQDGRDQPQHF
TRBJ2-1	TRBV6-1	.	.	TGTGCCAGCAGTGAGCTAGCGATCTACAATGAGCAGTTCTTC	CASSELAIYNEQFF
TRBJ2-5	TRBV19	.	.	TGTGCCAGTAGTCCGGGGCCCAAAGAGACCCAGTACTTC	CASSPGPKETQYF
TRBJ1-1	TRBV7-6	.	once	TGTGCCAGCAGCAAATTGGGCGAGATGGGGGATTTGGCTTTCTTT	CASSKLGEMGDLAFF
TRBJ2-2	TRBV7-9	.	.	TGTGCCAGCACCGCAACGAACACCGGGGAGCTGTTTTTT	CASTATNTGELFF
TRBJ1-2	TRBV4-3	.	.	TGCGCCAGCAGCCAAATCTCCGGGAGCTATGGCTACACCTTC	CASSQISGSYGYTF
TRBJ1-1	TRBV7-2	.	.	TGTGCCAGCAGCTTAGATTGGGCATATCCTGAAGCTTTCTTT	CASSLDWAYPEAFF
TRBJ2-1	TRBV7-6	TRBD1	.	TGTGCCAGCAGCTTCCCCCTGCGGGACAGGGAGCAGTTCTTC	CASSFPLRDREQFF
TRBJ1-1	TRBV27	.	.	TGTGCCAGCATGGGGCGCTCTGAAGCTTTCTTT	CASMGRSEAFF
TRBJ2-3	TRBV9	.	few	TGTGCCAGCAGCGTAGGGGGTAAAGCAGAAGATACGCAGTATTTT	CASSVGGKAEDTQYF
TRBJ2-7	TRBV5-5	TRBD1	.	TGTGCCAGCAGCTTGGACCCGGGACAGGGGTGGGGCGAGCAGTACTTC	CASSLDPGQGWGEQYF
TRBJ1-4	TRBV19	.	.	TGTGCCAGTACAGGGGCTCTAGGTGAAAAACTGTTTTTT	CASTGALGEKLFF
TRBJ1-4	TRBV2	.	.	TGTGCCAGCAGTGACGCCGGGACGGGGAATGAAAAACTGTTTTTT	CASSDAGTGNEKLFF
TRBJ2-1	TRBV29-1	.	.	TGCAGCGTTGAAGCAAAAGGTGGAACCTACAATGAGCAGTTCTTC	CSVEAKGGTYNEQFF
TRBJ2-1	TRBV29-1	.	once	TGCAGCGTTTTGGGCTTAATGAGCGGATCCTACAATGAGCAGTTCTTC	CSVLGLMSGSYNEQFF
TRBJ2-7	TRBV7-2	TRBD1	.	TGTGCCAGCAGCTTAGCCTGGACAGGGGATGAGCAGTACTTC	CASSLAWTGDEQYF
TRBJ2-1	TRBV10-3	.	.	TGTGCCATCAGTGAGTCCGGCGGGTACCACAATGAGCAGTTCTTC	CAISESGGYHNEQFF
TRBJ1-3	TRBV5-8	.	.	TGTGCCAGCAGCTACGGTGGCGGAAACACCATATATTTT	CASSYGGGNTIYF
TRBJ1-1	TRBV5-5	.	.	TGTGCCAGCAGCCCCCGGGACCCGGGGACTGAAGCTTTCTTT	CASSPRDPGTEAFF
TRBJ2-1	TRBV5-1	TRBD2	.	TGCGCCAGCAGCTCTACCAGCGGGGCGGTCCGGACCTACAATGAGCAGTTCTTC	CASSSTSGAVRTYNEQFF
TRBJ1-4	TRBV5-4	.	.	TGTGCCAGCAGCTCGCCTCAGGGTATCGGCGAAAAACTGTTTTTT	CASSSPQGIGEKLFF